A selection of T cell receptor beta chains follows, all from one sample in a study of blood T cells in healthy people across ages. A single record per CDR3 protein comes from TCRdb applying MiXCR to the 5' RACE reads. The table shows some 1.5 million distinct CDR3 sequences, with 28% occurring only once. Sequenced: blood. These receptors were collected from a woman in her twenties or thirties in good health. Both conserved end residues are part of each CDR3. A D gene is named only where the DNA matches it firmly. Size is stated for part of the rows, as once, few or many counts, or as a class when the clone is expanded.

j_gene: TRBJ2-7
d_gene: -
abundance: few
v_gene: TRBV27
CDR3nt: TGTGCCAGCAGTTTATTCGGGACTGACTCCTACGAGCAGTACTTC
CDR3aa: CASSLFGTDSYEQYF

j_gene: TRBJ2-1
d_gene: TRBD2
abundance: many
v_gene: TRBV9
CDR3nt: TGTGCCAGCAGCGCGCTGGGACTAGCGGTGTACAATGAGCAGTTCTTC
CDR3aa: CASSALGLAVYNEQFF

j_gene: TRBJ2-1
d_gene: TRBD2
abundance: -
v_gene: TRBV7-3
CDR3nt: TGTGCCAGCAGCGTAGAGCGGGGGGCCCGTGGGGATGAGCAGTTCTTC
CDR3aa: CASSVERGARGDEQFF

j_gene: TRBJ2-5
d_gene: TRBD2
abundance: many
v_gene: TRBV20-1
CDR3nt: TGCAGTGCCAGACTAGCGGACCAGGGGGAGCAGTACTTC
CDR3aa: CSARLADQGEQYF

j_gene: TRBJ2-7
d_gene: TRBD1
abundance: -
v_gene: TRBV6-1
CDR3nt: TGTGCCAGCAGTGAACCTGGGACAGGGGGAGCATACGAGCAGTACTTC
CDR3aa: CASSEPGTGGAYEQYF

j_gene: TRBJ2-3
d_gene: TRBD1
abundance: many
v_gene: TRBV7-3
CDR3nt: TGTGCCAGCAGCGACTCGGGGACAGACACAGATACGCAGTATTTT
CDR3aa: CASSDSGTDTDTQYF

j_gene: TRBJ2-1
d_gene: -
abundance: -
v_gene: TRBV7-4
CDR3nt: TGTGCCAGCAGCGCACTAGGGGGAGGGTCCAATGAGCAGTTCTTC
CDR3aa: CASSALGGGSNEQFF

j_gene: TRBJ2-5
d_gene: TRBD1
abundance: few
v_gene: TRBV12-3/TRBV12-4
CDR3nt: TGTGCCAGCATCGACGGGACAGAGCAAGAGACCCAGTACTTC
CDR3aa: CASIDGTEQETQYF

j_gene: TRBJ1-1
d_gene: TRBD1
abundance: -
v_gene: TRBV29-1
CDR3nt: TGCAGCGGCGGGGGGTCCTCAAGGGGGCAAGGCACTGAAGCTTTCTTT
CDR3aa: CSGGGSSRGQGTEAFF

j_gene: TRBJ1-1
d_gene: -
abundance: few
v_gene: TRBV5-1
CDR3nt: TGCGCCAGCAGCCCCCGCCTGAGGGAGAACACTGAAGCTTTCTTT
CDR3aa: CASSPRLRENTEAFF

j_gene: TRBJ2-7
d_gene: -
abundance: few
v_gene: TRBV10-3
CDR3nt: TGTGCCATCAGTGAGTCGGGGAACCAATTCGACGAGCAGTACTTC
CDR3aa: CAISESGNQFDEQYF

j_gene: TRBJ1-4
d_gene: -
abundance: few
v_gene: TRBV29-1
CDR3nt: TGCAGCGTTAACCGGGGGTATGGTGAAAAACTGTTTTTT
CDR3aa: CSVNRGYGEKLFF

j_gene: TRBJ2-5
d_gene: -
abundance: -
v_gene: TRBV20-1
CDR3nt: TGCAGCGCCGCTTGGCGGCAAGAGACCCAGTACTTC
CDR3aa: CSAAWRQETQYF

j_gene: TRBJ2-1
d_gene: TRBD2
abundance: -
v_gene: TRBV7-9
CDR3nt: TGTGCCAGCAGCTTAGTTGGGACTAACTACAATGAGCAGTTCTTC
CDR3aa: CASSLVGTNYNEQFF

j_gene: TRBJ2-3
d_gene: TRBD2
abundance: -
v_gene: TRBV12-3/TRBV12-4
CDR3nt: TGTGCCAGCAGTGGGAGCGGGGCTAGCACAGATACGCAGTATTTT
CDR3aa: CASSGSGASTDTQYF

j_gene: TRBJ2-1
d_gene: -
abundance: -
v_gene: TRBV14
CDR3nt: TGTGCCAGCAGCCAAGACTGGGTGAGAAGCACAACCGATGAGCAGTTCTTC
CDR3aa: CASSQDWVRSTTDEQFF

j_gene: TRBJ2-1
d_gene: -
abundance: few
v_gene: TRBV12-3/TRBV12-4
CDR3nt: TGTGCCAGCAGCCCGGGACTGAACAACAATGAGCAGTTCTTC
CDR3aa: CASSPGLNNNEQFF

j_gene: TRBJ1-1
d_gene: -
abundance: -
v_gene: TRBV24-1
CDR3nt: TGTGCCACCAGGGGAGGGGTGAACGCTGAAGCTTTCTTT
CDR3aa: CATRGGVNAEAFF

j_gene: TRBJ1-5
d_gene: -
abundance: many
v_gene: TRBV6-1
CDR3nt: TGTGCCAGCAGTGAAATGTCGACCCAGCATTTT
CDR3aa: CASSEMSTQHF

j_gene: TRBJ1-2
d_gene: TRBD1
abundance: many
v_gene: TRBV6-1
CDR3nt: TGTGCCAGCAGTGTCGACAGGGGAGGCTATGGCTACACCTTC
CDR3aa: CASSVDRGGYGYTF

j_gene: TRBJ2-7
d_gene: TRBD1
abundance: many
v_gene: TRBV6-5
CDR3nt: TGTGCCAGCAGTTCCAGGACAGGGGTAAACGAGCAGTACTTC
CDR3aa: CASSSRTGVNEQYF

j_gene: TRBJ2-7
d_gene: TRBD1
abundance: once
v_gene: TRBV11-2
CDR3nt: TGTGCCAGCAGCTTAACCGACAGGGCGACGGACGAGCAGTACTTC
CDR3aa: CASSLTDRATDEQYF

j_gene: TRBJ1-5
d_gene: -
abundance: -
v_gene: TRBV6-5
CDR3nt: TGTGCCAGCAGTCGAAGCCAGGGGATTAATCAGCCCCAGCATTTT
CDR3aa: CASSRSQGINQPQHF

j_gene: TRBJ2-1
d_gene: -
abundance: few
v_gene: TRBV11-2
CDR3nt: TGTGCCAGCAGCCTGGAGGACGAGCAGTTCTTC
CDR3aa: CASSLEDEQFF

j_gene: TRBJ2-5
d_gene: TRBD2
abundance: few
v_gene: TRBV20-1
CDR3nt: TGCAGTGCTAGATCCGTCGGGGGACTAGCGGGAGCTTGGGAGACCCAGTACTTC
CDR3aa: CSARSVGGLAGAWETQYF

j_gene: TRBJ2-2
d_gene: TRBD2
abundance: -
v_gene: TRBV15
CDR3nt: TGTGCCACCAGCAGCGGGACTAGCGGGGGGTGGAACACCGGGGAGCTGTTTTTT
CDR3aa: CATSSGTSGGWNTGELFF

j_gene: TRBJ1-5
d_gene: TRBD1
abundance: -
v_gene: TRBV29-1
CDR3nt: TGCAGCGTTGGAGGATGTAGGGACAGGGTATTGTGCCGGAGCAATCAGCCCCAGCATTTT
CDR3aa: CSVGGCRDRVLCRSNQPQHF

j_gene: TRBJ2-7
d_gene: TRBD2
abundance: many
v_gene: TRBV4-3
CDR3nt: TGCGCCAGCAGCCAAGGTACTTCGGGACTAGCGGGATCCTCCTACGAGCAGTACTTC
CDR3aa: CASSQGTSGLAGSSYEQYF

j_gene: TRBJ2-1
d_gene: TRBD2
abundance: many
v_gene: TRBV12-3/TRBV12-4
CDR3nt: TGTGCCAGCAGTCCCCTAGCGGGGGGACCTTACAATGAGCAGTTCTTC
CDR3aa: CASSPLAGGPYNEQFF

j_gene: TRBJ2-3
d_gene: -
abundance: few
v_gene: TRBV12-3/TRBV12-4
CDR3nt: TGTGCCAGCAGTTTTTATCGGGGAGACACAGATACGCAGTATTTT
CDR3aa: CASSFYRGDTDTQYF

j_gene: TRBJ2-1
d_gene: TRBD2
abundance: few
v_gene: TRBV20-1
CDR3nt: TGCAGTGCTGGGGGGACTAGCGGGAGGAGTAATCATGAGCAGTTCTTC
CDR3aa: CSAGGTSGRSNHEQFF

j_gene: TRBJ2-7
d_gene: -
abundance: -
v_gene: TRBV4-1
CDR3nt: TGCGCCAGCAGCCAAATTCGGGCAGGAAATTACGAGCAGTACTTC
CDR3aa: CASSQIRAGNYEQYF

j_gene: TRBJ2-1
d_gene: -
abundance: few
v_gene: TRBV5-1
CDR3nt: TGCGCCAGCAGCTTACAGGGAACCAATGAGCAGTTCTTC
CDR3aa: CASSLQGTNEQFF